This T cell receptor beta chain was identified in a study of Ad26.COV2.S vaccination and SARS-CoV-2 variants. Described treatment: about 20 received Ad26.COV2.S at low or high dose, single or two shots; 5 received placebo; per-sample allocation not given. The samples date from day 63 after the first vaccine or placebo injection. The V and J ends lost 3 bases and 7 bases respectively, with 9 bases between them. Germline loops: CDR1 GTSNPN, CDR2 SVGIG (reference sequence). The CDR3 length is 11 residues. TCRdb's table, derived via immunoSEQ multiplex PCR, lists solely in-frame clones and lacks some. The sample has about 440,000 clones; around 90% are singletons.

This clonotype originated in a person aged 18-60 years who received the Ad26.COV2.S COVID-19 vaccine or a placebo. The sample consisted of peripheral blood, taken in a trial of Ad26.COV2.S vaccine versus placebo. The chain employs TRBV30 and TRBJ1-2, with D uncertain. In DNA form, the CDR3 reads TGTGCCTGGAGGTTTCGAGGTGGCTACACCTTC. Encoded protein: CAWRFRGGYTF. Full variable domain (rest looked up from reference TRBV30 and TRBJ1-2): SQTIHQWPATLVQPVGSPLSLECTVEGTSNPNLYWYRQAAGRGLQLLFYSVGIGQISSEVPQNLSASRPQDRQFILSSKKLLLSDSGFYLCAWRFRGGYTFGSGTRLTVV.